This note documents a single T cell receptor (beta chain) sequence. Self-reported history from a screening survey and questionnaire set each donor's cohort. This entry comes from a study of blood T cell repertoires in COVID-19. Study details: Both acute and convalescent COVID-19 samples were obtained from the United States, Italy and Spain.

Per the original methods: How many nucleated cells were present was estimated from reference gene primer amplification. The data were produced by immunoSEQ multiplex PCR, yet TCRdb's version contains in-frame clones alone and is incomplete. Clonal size and the V and J genes are those of that table, whereas D and trimming came from the DNA. This sample has some 340,000 clones, with roughly four fifths found just once. CDR3 length: 15 residues. Trimming removed 3 bases at V and 0 bases at J, with 9 bases between. Looked up from germline, CDR1 is MNHEY and CDR2 is SMNVEV (reference sequence). This rearrangement joins TRBV27 to TRBJ2-4, with D tentatively TRBD2 (6 bases). The specimen sequenced was PBMCs or T cells enriched from blood (not recorded which). The TCR originated in a woman aged 45-59 years who had recovered from COVID-19. The CDR3 region is CASSLEGLAKNIQYF. CDR3 DNA: TGTGCCAGCAGTTTGGAGGGGCTAGCCAAAAACATTCAGTACTTC.